The present T cell receptor beta chain was sequenced within a study of beta chain features in type 1 diabetes. Study-wide background: Age and gender were similar between patients and healthy donors, as were cell yields. Study-level points and caveats: All four CD4+ subsets of Type 1 diabetes patients contained TCRB CDR3s that were moderately but significantly shorter.

Donors underwent one heparinised blood draw, 100 to 150 mL on average. The whole isolated RNA underwent reverse transcription, so sequencing captured expressed TCRB transcripts. Sequencing of naive, central memory and regulatory T cell samples gave an average of about 3.57 million reads. The data were produced by immunoSEQ multiplex PCR, yet TCRdb's version contains in-frame clones alone and is incomplete. Of hundreds of thousands of clones listed, 9.5% to 13% were seen once; the top ten hold roughly 0.017%. The CDR3 is 14 residues long. The V end lost 3 bases, the J end lost 7 bases, and 13 bases lay between the germline ends. Looked up from germline, CDR1 is SGHTA and CDR2 is FQGNSA. Notes on this clone: Its antigen is as yet unknown.

This sequence was found in a young man with type 1 diabetes. The material sequenced was naive CD4+ T cells from blood. This chain links TRBV7-2 with TRBJ2-4, with D maybe TRBD2 (5 bases). In DNA, the CDR3 is TGTGCCAGCAGCTTCTTATCAGAGGGCAACATTCAGTACTTC. It codes for CASSFLSEGNIQYF.